This T cell receptor (beta chain) appears in the sequencing data of a study of neurological immune-mediated disorders. The cDNA came from 5'RACE, which used 10-nucleotide random UMIs. TCRdb ran MiXCR on the 5' RACE reads and lists one entry per CDR3 protein. This table has more than 75,000 distinct CDR3 sequences, around 3.4% appearing once. This clonotype was seen at least ten times. Trimming took 4 bases from V and 6 from J; bases not matched to a gene: 8. The V gene's germline CDR1 is SGHDT and CDR2 YYEEEE. This CDR3 spans 14 amino acids. The receptor's source is a woman aged 45-60 years with multiple sclerosis. The genes are TRBV5-6 and TRBJ1-2; 8 nucleotides line up with TRBD1. Sequenced: PBMCs. As DNA, the CDR3 is TGTGCCAGCAGCCCTCCGTCCAGGGGGCATGGCTACACCTTC. This sequence encodes CASSPPSRGHGYTF.